This passage covers 24 T cell receptor beta chains from one sample sequenced in a study of T cell repertoires in cytomegalovirus infection. Their target antigens are unknown. TCRdb recomputed calls from the reads with MiXCR, one row per CDR3 protein. The repertoire consists of roughly 990,000 distinct CDR3 sequences, with approximately 32% occurring once and the leading ten covering 13%. The specimen comprised cultured CD8+ T cells from PBMCs, sampled from culture after CMV antigen stimulation. The receptor source for this set is a human donor in good health (CMV status not recorded). Some clones in this sample may be carry-over from other donors' samples.

Only a few counts were recorded for this clonotype. This rearrangement joins TRBV12-3 or TRBV12-4 to TRBJ1-2; no reliable D call. This CDR3 is built from 14 residues. The V and J ends lost 3 bases and 8 bases respectively, with 16 bases between them. Here the CDR3 DNA reads TGTGCCAGCAGTTTTACTAACTCCGAGCGGGGCTACACCTTC. It codes for CASSFTNSERGYTF.

In its sample, this clonotype was seen a few times. The chain carries TRBV12-3 or TRBV12-4 and TRBJ2-7, with TRBD2 matching 10 bases. This CDR3 has 14 residues. V was clipped by 5 bases and J by 3 bases; unmatched bases: 4. CDR3 bases: TGTGCCAGCAGTGCGGGACTAGCGTACTACGAGCAGTACTTC. Protein sequence: CASSAGLAYYEQYF.

This clonotype was picked up many times. The rearrangement joins TRBV27 to TRBJ1-6, with a tentative D call TRBD1 (5 bases). Germline values: CDR1 MNHEY, CDR2 SMNVEV (reference sequence). Trimming shortened V by 6 bases and J by 7 bases, and 7 bases separated the two germline ends. This CDR3 is 12 amino acids long. CDR3 in DNA: TGTGCCAGCAGCTCAGGGAATTCACCCCTCCACTTT. Translation gives CASSSGNSPLHF.

This clonotype was observed a handful of times. V usage is TRBV6-5 and J usage is TRBJ1-5; TRBD1 matches at 8 bases. J was trimmed by 4 bases and V by 6 bases; bases with no gene match: 17. Germline CDR1 MNHEY, CDR2 SVGAGI. The CDR3 runs to 18 residues. The CDR3 sequence is CASSGNRGDYRRNQPQHF. For the CDR3, the DNA is TGTGCCAGCAGCGGAAACAGGGGGGACTACCGTAGGAATCAGCCCCAGCATTTT.

The chain is built from TRBV5-1 and TRBJ1-2, with 8 bases lining up with TRBD1. With 4 bases clipped from V and 8 bases from J, the junction kept 10 bases outside the gene matches. The length of the CDR3 is 14 residues. CDR1 is SGHRS and CDR2 is YFSETQ in the germline V gene. In DNA form, the CDR3 reads TGCGCCAGCAGCCCCTCAGACAGGGGAGGAGGCTACACCTTC. It encodes CASSPSDRGGGYTF.

The rearrangement joins TRBV7-4 to TRBJ1-1, with a weak D call TRBD1 (6 bases). The CDR3 sequence is 16 residues long. V was clipped by 1 base and J by 1 base, with 13 bases between them. The germline CDR1 and CDR2 sequences are SGHVT and SQSDAQ. The DNA of the CDR3 is TGTGCCAGCAGCTTAGGGACAGCCATTCCGAACACTGAAGCTTTCTTT. This translates into CASSLGTAIPNTEAFF.

This clonotype appeared a few times. V is TRBV6-2 or TRBV6-3 and J is TRBJ1-6; D call uncertain. The CDR3 has 13 residues. CDR1 MNHEY and CDR2 SVGEGT come from the germline V gene. V was trimmed by 2 bases and J by 6 bases, leaving 5 bases between them. Here the CDR3 reads CASSYPANSPLHF. CDR3 in DNA: TGTGCCAGCAGTTACCCGGCTAATTCACCCCTCCACTTT.

A remark on this clonotype: An end of the junction differs from the germline gene, which may be a read error. V is TRBV5-4 and J is TRBJ1-1; D gene uncertain. The CDR3 loop spans 13 amino acids. Germline V gene lookup returns CDR1 SGHNT and CDR2 YYREEE (reference sequence). DNA for the CDR3: TGTGCCAACAGCTTGGCCGACGGGCGTGAAGCTTTCTTT. It encodes CANSLADGREAFF.

This clonotype came up a few times. The chain is built from TRBV12-3 or TRBV12-4 and TRBJ1-1; 9 nucleotides match TRBD1. CDR3 size: 13 residues. V was clipped by 6 bases and J by 7 bases; unmatched bases: 6. CDR3 sequence: CASSMTGGVEAFF. Here the CDR3 DNA reads TGTGCCAGCAGCATGACAGGGGGGGTTGAAGCTTTCTTT.

This clonotype was seen a few times. V and J are TRBV12-3 or TRBV12-4 and TRBJ1-2, with D perhaps matching TRBD1 (5 bases). V gave up 8 bases and J gave up 4 bases, with 17 bases separating them. CDR3 length equals 14 residues. In DNA form, the CDR3 reads TGTGCCAGCGCACAATCCCCCAGGGTCTATGGCTACACCTTC. Amino acids: CASAQSPRVYGYTF.

The V call is TRBV24-1, the J call TRBJ2-3; D unresolved. The CDR3 covers 15 residues. V was trimmed by 4 bases and J by 4 bases, leaving 14 bases between them. Germline CDR1 KGHDR, CDR2 SFDVKD. CDR3 sequence: CATSEGTLKSDTQYF. The CDR3 DNA reads TGTGCCACCAGTGAAGGCACCCTGAAATCAGATACGCAGTATTTT.

This clonotype showed up many times. The chain carries TRBV6-5 and TRBJ2-7, with 10 positions matching TRBD1. Germline trimming cut 5 bases from V and 4 bases from J; bases unmatched to any gene: 8. The CDR3 sequence is 15 residues long. The germline CDR1 and CDR2 sequences are MNHEY and SVGAGI. The CDR3 region is CASSTRQGAGYEQYF. CDR3 nucleotides: TGTGCCAGCAGTACCAGACAGGGGGCCGGTTACGAGCAGTACTTC.

In this sample, this clonotype turned up a few times. The chain couples TRBV20-1 to TRBJ1-1; perhaps TRBD1 as D (5 bases). Germline CDR1 reads DFQATT; CDR2 reads SNEGSKA (reference sequence). This CDR3 spans 11 amino acids. The V end lost 6 bases, the J end lost 8 bases, and 13 bases lay between the germline ends. CDR3 protein: CSANRQLEAFF. CDR3 coding DNA: TGCAGTGCAAATCGACAGCTCGAAGCTTTCTTT.

This clonotype was seen only a few times. The V and J genes are TRBV4-3 and TRBJ2-7; perhaps TRBD1 as D (6 bases). Germline V gene sequence: CDR1 LGHNA, CDR2 YSLEER. CDR3 length equals 15 residues. The V gene lost 0 bases and the J gene lost 7 bases, with 16 bases spanning the gap. The CDR3: CASSQDMGTGHEQYV. DNA of the CDR3: TGCGCCAGCAGCCAAGATATGGGTACAGGGCATGAGCAGTACGTC.

As DNA, the CDR3 is TGTGCCGGGGGGCCGAGCGGGGAGCTGTTTTTT. This encodes CAGGPSGELFF. The chain employs TRBV19 and TRBJ2-2; either TRBD1 or TRBD2 may supply D (6 bases each). Germline V gene lookup returns CDR1 LNHDA and CDR2 SQIVND (reference sequence). The CDR3 contains 11 residues. V dropped 11 bases and J dropped 7 bases, with 11 bases sitting between them.

This clonotype appeared a few times. The J gene is TRBJ1-4, the V gene TRBV7-8; no clear D. Trimming shortened V by 6 bases and J by 8 bases, and 22 bases separated the two germline ends. In germline, CDR1 is SGHVS, CDR2 FQNEAQ. This CDR3 contains 16 residues. Here the CDR3 reads CASSYYTGLEGEKLFF. The CDR3 DNA reads as TGTGCCAGCAGTTACTACACCGGACTGGAGGGCGAAAAACTGTTTTTT.

The chain links TRBV12-3 or TRBV12-4 to TRBJ1-5; maybe TRBD1 (5 bases). The V end was cut by 4 bases, the J end by 11 bases, with 21 bases between. CDR3 length: 15 residues. The CDR3 region has the DNA TGTGCCAGCAGTTCGGGGGATACCCTTGTAGGGACCCAGCATTTT. Residues: CASSSGDTLVGTQHF.

The chain couples TRBV14 to TRBJ1-2, with a tentative D call TRBD1 (5 bases). Germline CDR1 is SGHDN and CDR2 is FVKESK. V was cut by 4 bases and J by 0 bases, with 12 bases left in between. The CDR3 consists of 15 residues. CDR3 nucleotides: TGTGCCAGCAGCCCACGTCAGGGAACTAACTATGGCTACACCTTC. It is translated as CASSPRQGTNYGYTF.

The V gene is TRBV7-6, the J gene TRBJ2-2; D gene unclear. CDR1 and CDR2 from the germline V gene are SGHVS and FNYEAQ. The CDR3 is 15 residues long. Here the CDR3 DNA reads TGTGCTAGCTGCTTAGGGCACGAGAACACCGGGGAGCTGTTTTTT. This gives the protein CASCLGHENTGELFF.

The chain couples TRBV11-2 to TRBJ1-5, with 7 bases that match TRBD1. V gave up 5 bases and J gave up 11 bases; unmatched junction bases: 9. Per the germline V gene, CDR1 is SGHAT and CDR2 is FQNNGV. The CDR3 sequence is 13 residues long. The CDR3 DNA is TGTGCCAGCAGCCAGGGGGGGTTCTTGGCCCAGCATTTT. Residues: CASSQGGFLAQHF.

This clonotype appeared a few times. CDR3: CASSLVPLEAFF. In DNA, the CDR3 is TGTGCCAGCAGCTTAGTTCCCCTTGAAGCTTTCTTT. The chain couples TRBV7-6 to TRBJ1-1; D is unclear. This CDR3 is 12 amino acids long. Trimming shortened V by 1 base and J by 7 bases, and 7 bases separated the two germline ends. Germline V CDR1 and CDR2: SGHVS, FNYEAQ.

This clonotype was picked up many times. The J gene is TRBJ1-6, the V gene TRBV7-2; D gene uncertain. Germline V gene lookup returns CDR1 SGHTA and CDR2 FQGNSA. This CDR3 is built from 15 residues. Trimming shortened V by 3 bases and J by 10 bases, and 16 bases separated the two germline ends. The CDR3 region is CASSLSGGIGSPLHF. CDR3 in DNA: TGTGCCAGCAGCTTGAGCGGTGGGATCGGGTCACCCCTCCACTTT.

The chain recombines TRBV12-3 or TRBV12-4 with TRBJ2-1; D tentatively reads TRBD1 or TRBD2 (5 bases each). V lost 5 bases and J lost 13, with 12 bases in between. The CDR3 has 11 amino acids. The CDR3 spells CASSPGTLQFF. CDR3 DNA sequence: TGTGCCAGCAGTCCTGGGACGCTACAGTTCTTC.

The chain has TRBV27 and TRBJ1-6; 7 bases are a match to TRBD1. V lost 5 bases, J lost 9 bases, and 10 bases stayed unmatched. The CDR3 is made up of 15 amino acids. Germline lookup yields CDR1 MNHEY and CDR2 SMNVEV (reference sequence). CDR3 amino acids: CASSGDSGWGSPLHF. Here the CDR3 DNA reads TGTGCCAGCAGTGGGGACAGCGGTTGGGGTTCACCCCTCCACTTT.